The T cell receptor (beta chain) described here comes from a study of metastatic and nonmetastatic thyroid tumors. Through MiXCR, TCRdb re-clonotyped the PCR reads. The sample shows 34,000 or so clones, around 20% of them seen only once. Regarding the study as a whole: Relative to benign nodules, malignant thyroid tumors were reportedly characterized by significantly elevated TCR beta diversity in blood and tumor.

The sample holds one count of this clone. Its target is unknown. Each patient went into thyroid surgery without having received any treatment. This clonotype was obtained from a female donor with papillary thyroid cancer or a benign thyroid nodule (not recorded which). Some clones in this sample may be carry-over from other donors' samples. Input material: blood.

CDR3 DNA sequence: TGCAGTGCTAGGTACAGGGTTTTGCCCTACAATGAGCAGTTCTTC. The encoded protein is CSARYRVLPYNEQFF. V and J are TRBV20-1 and TRBJ2-1, with a tentative D call TRBD1 (6 bases). Trimming took off 3 bases at V and 2 bases at J, with 14 bases between the two ends. The CDR3 contains 15 residues. The germline CDR1 and CDR2 sequences are DFQATT and SNEGSKA (reference sequence).